This TCR beta chain was captured in a study of glioma-infiltrating T cells after dendritic cell vaccination. Blood PBMC samples: pre-vaccination, two weeks post third vaccination, and at tumor progression. TCRB CDR3 was amplified from 2 ug genomic DNA or less. Sequencing was performed with immunoSEQ multiplex PCR; in TCRdb, only in-frame clones are kept and a portion is missing. Among about 32,000 clones, 85% to 95% were seen once, and the ten largest hold roughly 2%. The receptor's source is a human donor with glioblastoma. The material was blood, obtained before dendritic cell vaccination.

The CDR3 spells CASSEGQGNTEAFF. CDR3 DNA sequence: TGTGCCAGCTCAGAGGGACAGGGGAACACTGAAGCTTTCTTT. The chain joins TRBV18 to TRBJ1-1, with TRBD1 identical over 9 bases. This CDR3 has 14 amino acids. Germline V CDR1 and CDR2: KGHSH, LQKENI. V trimming: 5 bases; J trimming: 1 base; junction bases outside the gene matches: 2.